This T cell receptor beta chain was captured in a study of blood T cell repertoires in COVID-19. The wider study: Some COVID-19 samples were acute and others convalescent; all came from the United States, Italy and Spain. T cells, B-cell-depleted T cells, or PBMCs provided the cDNA or gDNA that served as material.

V lost 2 bases and J lost 3; bases outside the gene matches: 13. This CDR3 region has 17 residues. Germline CDR1 and CDR2: MDHEN and SYDVKM. As processed by the authors: For nucleated cells, counts were estimated from reference gene primer amplification. Data came from immunoSEQ multiplex PCR; TCRdb stores just in-frame clones and leaves some out. V and J calls and clone size are as listed in that table; D and trimming were resolved from the DNA. The sample contains fewer than 250,000 clones, 65% to 85% of which appear only once. Input material: peripheral blood. This TCR was recovered from a woman aged 45-65 years with acute or convalescent COVID-19. The V gene is TRBV28, the J gene TRBJ2-7; 7 nucleotides line up with TRBD2. The CDR3 sequence: CASSLLTSWRENYEQYF. CDR3 DNA sequence: TGTGCCAGCAGTTTACTGACCTCTTGGCGGGAGAACTACGAGCAGTACTTC. Filled out from reference TRBV28 and TRBJ2-7, the complete variable domain reads DVKVTQSSRYLVKRTGEKVFLECVQDMDHENMFWYRQDPGLGLRLIYFSYDVKMKEKGDIPEGYSVSREKKERFSLILESASTNQTSMYLCASSLLTSWRENYEQYFGPGTRLTVT.